This TCR beta chain came from a study of T cells after posttransplantation cyclophosphamide. Treatment was busulfan-fludarabine conditioning, a marrow graft, and cyclophosphamide on days +3 and +4. Study-level results: Skin or GI-infiltrating T cells shared few TRB sequences with blood. Recipient CMV seropositivity and CMV reactivation strongly tracked TRB clonality.

In regard to this clone: What it binds is not known.

TCRdb's table, derived via immunoSEQ multiplex PCR, lists solely in-frame clones and lacks some. The sample includes approximately 5,000 clones, about four fifths of them seen just once. J gave up 2 bases and V 0 bases, and 4 bases lay outside the gene matches. The CDR3 is 16 amino acids. Per germline, CDR1 SGHRS and CDR2 YFSETQ. The material sequenced was PBMCs, taken after allogeneic stem cell transplant with posttransplant cyclophosphamide. This clonotype was sampled from a male patient between 45 and 60 years old who received an allogeneic stem cell transplant from a related donor and was CMV-positive. Some of the T cells might come from the graft donor. V gene TRBV5-1 combines with J gene TRBJ2-1, with TRBD1 identical over 8 bases. CDR3 nucleotides: TGCGCCAGCAGCTTGGGTGGGACAGGCCCCTACAATGAGCAGTTCTTC. Residues: CASSLGGTGPYNEQFF.